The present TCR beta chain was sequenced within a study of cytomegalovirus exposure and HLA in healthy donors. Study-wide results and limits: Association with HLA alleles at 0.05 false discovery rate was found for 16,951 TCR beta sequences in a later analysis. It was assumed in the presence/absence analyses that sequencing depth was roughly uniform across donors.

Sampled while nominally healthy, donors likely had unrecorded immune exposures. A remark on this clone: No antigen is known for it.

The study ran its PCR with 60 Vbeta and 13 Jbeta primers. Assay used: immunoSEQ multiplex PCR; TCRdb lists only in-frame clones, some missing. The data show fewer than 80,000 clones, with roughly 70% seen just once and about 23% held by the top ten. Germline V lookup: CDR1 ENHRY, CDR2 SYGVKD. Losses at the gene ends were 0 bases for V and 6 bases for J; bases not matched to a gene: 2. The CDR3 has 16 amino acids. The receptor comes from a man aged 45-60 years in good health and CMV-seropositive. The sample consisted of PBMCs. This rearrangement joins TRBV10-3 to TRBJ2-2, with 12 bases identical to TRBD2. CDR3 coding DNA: TGTGCCATCAGTGAGTCACGACTAGCGGGAGCCGGGGAGCTGTTTTTT. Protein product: CAISESRLAGAGELFF.